The following is a T cell receptor (beta chain) sequence with its context. The repertoire was sequenced with immunoSEQ multiplex PCR; TCRdb's copy has only in-frame clones and lacks some. In the table there are roughly 69,000 clones, around 90% of which are singletons. Autoimmune disease history or systemic immunosuppression was exclusionary. The sample is drawn from a study of OX40 agonist ivuxolimab in advanced cancers. Turning to the study itself: Ivuxolimab was administered intravenously to patients at 0.01 to 10 mg/kg every 2 weeks. Three partial responders included one hepatocellular carcinoma patient and two cutaneous melanoma patients. Hepatocellular carcinoma, melanoma, renal cell or head and neck cancer occurred in dose-escalation patients.

Germline-derived CDR1 and CDR2 are LNHDA and SQIVND (reference sequence). V lost 3 bases and J lost 6; bases outside the gene matches: 7. The CDR3 length is 18 residues. Sequencing used CD4+ or CD8+ T cells sorted from blood, obtained in a trial of the OX40 agonist ivuxolimab. This clonotype was sampled from an adult with an advanced solid tumor such as melanoma, head and neck, liver or kidney cancer. V is TRBV19 and J is TRBJ2-2; TRBD2 aligns across 16 bases. The CDR3 DNA is TGTGCCAGTAGTATGGGACTAGCGGGAGGGGACAAAGCCGGGGAGCTGTTTTTT. Translated: CASSMGLAGGDKAGELFF.